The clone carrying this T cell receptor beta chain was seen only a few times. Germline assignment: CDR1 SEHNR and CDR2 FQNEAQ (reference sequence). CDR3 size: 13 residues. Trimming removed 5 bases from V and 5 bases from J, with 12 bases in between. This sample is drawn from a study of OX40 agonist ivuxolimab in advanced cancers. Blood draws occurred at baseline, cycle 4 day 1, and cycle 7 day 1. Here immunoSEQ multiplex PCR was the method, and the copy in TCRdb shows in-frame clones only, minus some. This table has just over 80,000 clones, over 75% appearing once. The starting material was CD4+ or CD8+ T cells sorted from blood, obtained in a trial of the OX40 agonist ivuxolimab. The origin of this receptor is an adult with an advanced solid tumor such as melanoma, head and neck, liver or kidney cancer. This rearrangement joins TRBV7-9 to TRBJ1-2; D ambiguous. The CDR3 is CASSPVALYGYTF. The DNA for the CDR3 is TGTGCCAGCAGCCCGGTGGCACTTTATGGCTACACCTTC.